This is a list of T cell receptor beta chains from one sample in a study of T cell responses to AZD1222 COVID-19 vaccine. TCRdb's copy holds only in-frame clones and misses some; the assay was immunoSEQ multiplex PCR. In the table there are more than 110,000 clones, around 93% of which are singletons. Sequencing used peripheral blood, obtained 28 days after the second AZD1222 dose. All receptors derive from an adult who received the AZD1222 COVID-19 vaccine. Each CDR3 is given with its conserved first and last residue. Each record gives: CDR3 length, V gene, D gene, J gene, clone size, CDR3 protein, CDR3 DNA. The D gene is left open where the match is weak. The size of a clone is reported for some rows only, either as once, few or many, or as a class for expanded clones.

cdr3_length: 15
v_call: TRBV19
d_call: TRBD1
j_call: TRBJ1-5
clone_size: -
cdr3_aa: CASSIGTGGNQPQHF
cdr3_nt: TGTGCCAGTAGTATCGGGACAGGAGGCAATCAGCCCCAGCATTTT

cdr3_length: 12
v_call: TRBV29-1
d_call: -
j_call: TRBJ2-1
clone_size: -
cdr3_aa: CSVERAGNEQFF
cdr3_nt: TGCAGCGTTGAACGGGCAGGCAATGAGCAGTTCTTC

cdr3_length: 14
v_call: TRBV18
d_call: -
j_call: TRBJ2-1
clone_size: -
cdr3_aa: CASSWDSTYNEQFF
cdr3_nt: TGTGCCAGCTCATGGGATTCGACCTACAATGAGCAGTTCTTC

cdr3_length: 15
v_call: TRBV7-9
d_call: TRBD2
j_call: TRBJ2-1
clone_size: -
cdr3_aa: CASRLGSGSYNEQFF
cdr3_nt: TGTGCCAGCAGATTAGGTAGCGGGAGTTACAATGAGCAGTTCTTC

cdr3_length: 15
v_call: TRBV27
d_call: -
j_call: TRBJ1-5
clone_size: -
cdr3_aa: CASNLHGATNQPQHF
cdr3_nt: TGTGCCAGCAACCTTCACGGGGCTACAAATCAGCCCCAGCATTTT

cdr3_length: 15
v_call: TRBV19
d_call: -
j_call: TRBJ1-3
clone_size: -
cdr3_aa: CASNQRDGSGNTIYF
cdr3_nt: TGTGCCAGTAATCAGCGGGACGGCTCTGGAAACACCATATATTTT

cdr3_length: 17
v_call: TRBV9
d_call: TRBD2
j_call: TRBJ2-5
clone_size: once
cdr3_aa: CASSVGSSGRALETQYF
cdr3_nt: TGTGCCAGCAGCGTAGGTAGTAGCGGGAGGGCCCTAGAGACCCAGTACTTC

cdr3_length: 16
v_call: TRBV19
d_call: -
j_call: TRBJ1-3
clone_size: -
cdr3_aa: CASSLLTGLSGNTIYF
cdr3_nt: TGTGCCAGTAGTCTCCTCACAGGACTCTCTGGAAACACCATATATTTT

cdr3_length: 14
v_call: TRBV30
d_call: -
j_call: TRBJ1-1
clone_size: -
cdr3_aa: CAWSTGTMNTEAFF
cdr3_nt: TGTGCCTGGAGTACGGGGACAATGAACACTGAAGCTTTCTTT

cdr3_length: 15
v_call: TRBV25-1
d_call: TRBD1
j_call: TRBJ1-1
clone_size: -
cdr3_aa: CASQDRGKMNTEAFF
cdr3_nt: TGTGCCAGCCAAGACAGGGGAAAGATGAACACTGAAGCTTTCTTT

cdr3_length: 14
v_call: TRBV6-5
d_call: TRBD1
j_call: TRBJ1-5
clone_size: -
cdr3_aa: CASRGQGSNQPQHF
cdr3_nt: TGTGCCAGCAGGGGACAGGGGAGCAATCAGCCCCAGCATTTT

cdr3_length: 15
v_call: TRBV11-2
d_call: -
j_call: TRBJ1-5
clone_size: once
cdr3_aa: CASSLDRAGNQPQHF
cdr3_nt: TGTGCCAGCAGCTTAGATCGGGCGGGCAATCAGCCCCAGCATTTT

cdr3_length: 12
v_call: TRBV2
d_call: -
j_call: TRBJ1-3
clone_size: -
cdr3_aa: CASSEAGNTIYF
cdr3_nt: TGTGCCAGCAGTGAAGCAGGGAACACCATATATTTT

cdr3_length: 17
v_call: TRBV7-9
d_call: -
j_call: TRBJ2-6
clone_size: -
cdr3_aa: CASSLGDSFSGANVLTF
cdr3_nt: TGTGCCAGCAGCTTAGGTGACAGTTTCTCTGGGGCCAACGTCCTGACTTTC

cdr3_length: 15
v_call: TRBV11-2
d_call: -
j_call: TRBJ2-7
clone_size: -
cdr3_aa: CASSRPGGSSYEQYF
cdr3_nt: TGTGCCAGCAGCCGGCCCGGGGGAAGCTCCTACGAGCAGTACTTC

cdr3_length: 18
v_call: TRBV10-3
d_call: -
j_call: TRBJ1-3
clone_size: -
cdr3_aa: CAISESYGRLVSGNTIYF
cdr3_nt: TGTGCCATCAGTGAGTCTTATGGCAGGTTGGTCTCTGGAAACACCATATATTTT

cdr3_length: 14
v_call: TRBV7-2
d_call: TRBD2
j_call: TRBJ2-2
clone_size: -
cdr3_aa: CANRLAGGAGELFF
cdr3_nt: TGTGCCAATCGACTAGCGGGGGGAGCCGGGGAGCTGTTTTTT

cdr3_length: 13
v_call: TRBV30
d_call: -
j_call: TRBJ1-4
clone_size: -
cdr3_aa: CAWATGDNEKLFF
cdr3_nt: TGTGCCTGGGCGACAGGAGACAATGAAAAACTGTTTTTT

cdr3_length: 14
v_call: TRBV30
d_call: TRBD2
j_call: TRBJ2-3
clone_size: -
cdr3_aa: CATRAGFNTDTQYF
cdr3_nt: TGTGCCACAAGAGCGGGGTTTAACACAGATACGCAGTATTTT

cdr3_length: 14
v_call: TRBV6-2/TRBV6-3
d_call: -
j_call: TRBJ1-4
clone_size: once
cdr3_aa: CASSGIATNEKLFF
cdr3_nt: TGTGCCAGCAGTGGGATTGCAACTAATGAAAAACTGTTTTTT

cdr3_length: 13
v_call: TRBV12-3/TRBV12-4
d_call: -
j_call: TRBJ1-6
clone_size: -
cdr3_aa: CASSMRQGSPLHF
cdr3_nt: TGTGCCAGCAGCATGAGGCAGGGATCACCCCTCCACTTT

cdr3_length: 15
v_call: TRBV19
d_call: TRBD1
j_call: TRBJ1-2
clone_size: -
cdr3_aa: CASRAAADRDGGYTF
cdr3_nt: TGTGCCAGTAGGGCAGCGGCCGACAGGGATGGTGGCTACACCTTC

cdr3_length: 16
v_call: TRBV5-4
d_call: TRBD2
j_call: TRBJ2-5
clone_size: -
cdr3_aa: CASSPLAGGPQETQYF
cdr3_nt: TGTGCCAGCAGCCCACTAGCGGGAGGGCCCCAAGAGACCCAGTACTTC

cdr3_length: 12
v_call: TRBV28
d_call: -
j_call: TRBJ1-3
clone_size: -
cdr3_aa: CASLGSGNTIYF
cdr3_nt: TGTGCCAGTCTGGGGTCGGGAAACACCATATATTTT

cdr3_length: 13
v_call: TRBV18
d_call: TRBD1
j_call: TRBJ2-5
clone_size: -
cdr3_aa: CASSRDRQETQYF
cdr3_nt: TGTGCCAGCTCACGGGACAGACAAGAGACCCAGTACTTC

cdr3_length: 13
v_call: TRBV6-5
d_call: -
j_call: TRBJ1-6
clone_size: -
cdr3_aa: CASRAGYNSPLHF
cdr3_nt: TGTGCCAGCAGAGCAGGGTATAATTCACCCCTCCACTTT

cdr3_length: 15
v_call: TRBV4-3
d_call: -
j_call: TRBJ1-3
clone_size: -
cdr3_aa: CASSQGAGVGNTIYF
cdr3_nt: TGCGCCAGCAGCCAAGGGGCAGGGGTCGGAAACACCATATATTTT

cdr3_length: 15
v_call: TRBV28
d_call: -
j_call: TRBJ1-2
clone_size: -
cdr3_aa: CASSPGTSGTYGYTF
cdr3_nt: TGTGCCAGCAGTCCAGGGACTTCTGGGACCTATGGCTACACCTTC

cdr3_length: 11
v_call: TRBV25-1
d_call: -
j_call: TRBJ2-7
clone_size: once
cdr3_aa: CASSELDEQYF
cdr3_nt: TGTGCCAGCAGTGAATTGGACGAGCAGTACTTC

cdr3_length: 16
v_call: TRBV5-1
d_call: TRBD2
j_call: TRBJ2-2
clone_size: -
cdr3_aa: CASSETSGRGTGELFF
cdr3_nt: TGCGCCAGCAGCGAGACCAGCGGGAGGGGTACCGGGGAGCTGTTTTTT

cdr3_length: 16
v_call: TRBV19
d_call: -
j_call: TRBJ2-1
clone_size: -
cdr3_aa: CASTSRGVSSYNEQFF
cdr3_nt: TGTGCCAGTACCTCCCGGGGAGTGAGCTCCTACAATGAGCAGTTCTTC

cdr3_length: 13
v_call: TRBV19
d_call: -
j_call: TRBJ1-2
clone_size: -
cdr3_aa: CASSGRTGNGYTF
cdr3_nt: TGTGCCAGTAGTGGTAGGACGGGAAATGGCTACACCTTC

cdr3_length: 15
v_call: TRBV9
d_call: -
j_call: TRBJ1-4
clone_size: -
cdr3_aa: CASSVGPITNEKLFF
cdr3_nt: TGTGCCAGCAGCGTAGGTCCAATTACTAATGAAAAACTGTTTTTT

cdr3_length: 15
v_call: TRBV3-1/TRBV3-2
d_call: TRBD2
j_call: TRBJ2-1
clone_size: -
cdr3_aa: CASSQDGAGVNEQFF
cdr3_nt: TGTGCCAGCAGCCAAGATGGGGCGGGAGTCAATGAGCAGTTCTTC

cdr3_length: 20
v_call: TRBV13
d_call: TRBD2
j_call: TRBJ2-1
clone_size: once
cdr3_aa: CASSLGPGTSGSASYNEQFF
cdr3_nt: TGTGCCAGCAGCTTGGGTCCGGGGACTAGCGGGAGTGCGTCCTACAATGAGCAGTTCTTC

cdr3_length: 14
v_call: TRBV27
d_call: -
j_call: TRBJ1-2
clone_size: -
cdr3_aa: CASSLGAALYGYTF
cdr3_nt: TGTGCCAGCAGTTTAGGGGCAGCTTTATATGGCTACACCTTC

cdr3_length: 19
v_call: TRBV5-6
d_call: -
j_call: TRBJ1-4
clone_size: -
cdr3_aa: CASSLVWGPTEATNEKLFF
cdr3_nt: TGTGCCAGCAGCTTGGTTTGGGGGCCGACTGAAGCAACTAATGAAAAACTGTTTTTT

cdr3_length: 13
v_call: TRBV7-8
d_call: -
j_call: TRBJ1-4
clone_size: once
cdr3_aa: CASSLGGEEKLFF
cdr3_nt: TGTGCCAGCAGCTTAGGAGGGGAGGAAAAACTGTTTTTT

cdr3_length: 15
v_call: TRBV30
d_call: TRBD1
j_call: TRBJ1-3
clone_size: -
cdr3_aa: CAWRNRQGLGNTIYF
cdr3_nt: TGTGCCTGGAGAAACCGACAGGGCCTAGGAAACACCATATATTTT

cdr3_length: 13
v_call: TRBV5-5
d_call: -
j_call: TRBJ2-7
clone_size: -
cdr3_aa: CASSLAMSYEQYF
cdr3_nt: TGTGCCAGCAGCTTGGCCATGTCCTACGAGCAGTACTTC

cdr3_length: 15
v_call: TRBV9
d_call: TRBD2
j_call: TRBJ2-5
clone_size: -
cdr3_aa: CASSVAAGEVETQYF
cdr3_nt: TGTGCCAGCAGCGTAGCGGCGGGAGAAGTGGAGACCCAGTACTTC

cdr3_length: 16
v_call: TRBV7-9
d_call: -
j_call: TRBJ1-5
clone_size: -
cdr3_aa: CASSLVTGLMSQPQHF
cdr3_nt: TGTGCCAGCAGCTTAGTTACAGGGTTGATGTCTCAGCCCCAGCATTTT

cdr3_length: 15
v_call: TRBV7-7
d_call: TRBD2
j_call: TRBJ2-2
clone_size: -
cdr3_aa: CASSPNSGGGGELFF
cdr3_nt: TGTGCCAGCAGCCCTAATAGCGGGGGAGGCGGGGAGCTGTTTTTT

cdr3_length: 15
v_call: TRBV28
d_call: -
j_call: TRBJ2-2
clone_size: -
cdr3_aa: CASSTNSQGSGELFF
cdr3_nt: TGTGCCAGCAGTACAAACTCCCAGGGATCCGGGGAGCTGTTTTTT

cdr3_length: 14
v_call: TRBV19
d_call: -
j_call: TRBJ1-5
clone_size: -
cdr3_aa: CASSIGASNQPQHF
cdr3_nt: TGTGCCAGTAGTATCGGGGCAAGCAATCAGCCCCAGCATTTT

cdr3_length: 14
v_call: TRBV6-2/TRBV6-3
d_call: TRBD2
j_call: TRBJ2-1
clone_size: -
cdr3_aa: CASSPGGPLSEQFF
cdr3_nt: TGTGCCAGTAGCCCGGGAGGGCCGTTAAGTGAGCAGTTCTTC

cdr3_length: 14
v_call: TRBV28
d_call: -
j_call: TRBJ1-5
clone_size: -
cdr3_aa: CASSFSLVNQPQHF
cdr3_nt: TGTGCCAGCAGTTTTTCTCTGGTAAATCAGCCCCAGCATTTT

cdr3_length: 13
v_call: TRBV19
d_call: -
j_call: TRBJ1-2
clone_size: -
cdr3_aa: CASSIGRDYGYTF
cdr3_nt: TGTGCCAGTAGTATCGGCAGGGACTATGGCTACACCTTC

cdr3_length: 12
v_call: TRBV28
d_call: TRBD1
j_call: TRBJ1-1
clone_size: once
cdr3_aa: CASRTTGVRAFF
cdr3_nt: TGTGCCAGCAGGACGACAGGGGTACGAGCTTTCTTT